Shown below are 27 T cell receptor beta chains from a single sample sequenced in a study of cytomegalovirus exposure and HLA in healthy donors. Generated by immunoSEQ multiplex PCR, the TCRdb table keeps only in-frame clones and is missing some. The sample gives fewer than 150,000 clones, almost 90% of which show up once; 7.5% to 10% is in the top ten. The specimen sequenced was PBMCs. The receptors come from a woman aged 18 to 35 in good health and CMV-seropositive.

This chain uses TRBV7-3 with TRBJ2-3, with a possible D match to TRBD2 (5 bases). The V end lost 3 bases, the J end lost 5 bases, and 12 bases lay between the germline ends. The CDR3 length is 14 residues. Germline CDR1 and CDR2: SGHTA and FQGTGA. This chain's CDR3 is CASSLGGPRDTQYF. The CDR3 DNA reads as TGTGCCAGCAGCTTGGGCGGGCCTCGAGATACGCAGTATTTT.

J is TRBJ1-1 and V is TRBV7-9, with a tentative D call TRBD1 (6 bases). From germline, CDR1 is SEHNR and CDR2 FQNEAQ (reference sequence). V lost 11 bases and J 7 bases, leaving 17 bases between the germline ends. CDR3 length equals 12 residues. As DNA, the CDR3 is TGTGCCGTCGACAGGAAATCTTATGAAGCTTTCTTT. Translating it yields CAVDRKSYEAFF. Looking up the rest from reference TRBV7-9 and TRBJ1-1 gives the full variable domain: DTGVSQNPRHKITKRGQNVTFRCDPISEHNRLYWYRQTLGQGPEFLTYFQNEAQLEKSRLLSDRFSAERPKGSFSTLEIQRTEQGDSAMYLCAVDRKSYEAFFGQGTRLTVV.

To note about this clone: Different DNA sequences within this sample yield the same CDR3. The chain is built from TRBV7-9 and TRBJ1-1; perhaps TRBD1 as D (5 bases). CDR1 SEHNR and CDR2 FQNEAQ come from the germline V gene (reference sequence). This CDR3 is built from 13 residues. The germline V and J ends were trimmed by 2 bases and 4 bases, with 8 bases remaining between them. The CDR3 bases are TGTGCCAGCAGCTTACAGGGCGGCACTGAAGCTTTCTTT. Protein: CASSLQGGTEAFF.

The chain recombines TRBV4-1 with TRBJ1-1; tentatively, D is TRBD1 (5 bases). There are 14 residues in the CDR3. Germline-derived CDR1 and CDR2 are MGHRA and YSYEKL. V was trimmed by 2 bases and J by 3 bases, leaving 10 bases between them. The CDR3 protein is CASSQSGVYTEAFF. CDR3 nucleotides: TGCGCCAGCAGCCAATCGGGGGTATACACTGAAGCTTTCTTT.

V is TRBV5-6 and J is TRBJ2-3; D gene unclear. The CDR3 sequence is 13 residues long. Germline CDR1 reads SGHDT; CDR2 reads YYEEEE. The V and J ends lost 1 base and 1 base respectively, with 4 bases between them. DNA for the CDR3: TGTGCCAGCAGCTTGACGGGCACAGATACGCAGTATTTT. Translating gives CASSLTGTDTQYF.

The CDR3 sequence is CASKQGVVTNEQFF. In nucleotides, the CDR3 is TGTGCCAGCAAGCAGGGGGTTGTTACGAATGAGCAGTTCTTC. The chain has TRBV6-1 and TRBJ2-1; the match to TRBD1 covers 7 bases. Trimming took 7 bases from V and 7 from J; bases not matched to a gene: 10. The germline CDR1 and CDR2 sequences are MNHNS and SASEGT. This CDR3 has 14 amino acids.

This clone has just a few counts. V usage is TRBV10-3 and J usage is TRBJ2-7, with D hard to call. V was trimmed by 3 bases and J by 3 bases, leaving 15 bases between them. The CDR3 covers 15 residues. The V gene's germline CDR1 is ENHRY and CDR2 SYGVKD. In nucleotides, the CDR3 is TGTGCCATCAGTGAAGAAGGTAGCCTTGACTACGAGCAGTACTTC. This gives the protein CAISEEGSLDYEQYF.

The V call is TRBV28, the J call TRBJ1-3; TRBD1 is a possible D gene (5 bases). Germline V gene sequence: CDR1 MDHEN, CDR2 SYDVKM. The CDR3 is 14 amino acids. V lost 5 bases and J lost 0, with 8 bases in between. The chain's CDR3 is CASSQGTSGNTIYF. CDR3 DNA sequence: TGTGCCAGCAGTCAGGGAACCTCTGGAAACACCATATATTTT.

V gene TRBV27 combines with J gene TRBJ2-1; maybe TRBD2 (5 bases). Trimming removed 5 bases from V and 8 bases from J, with 13 bases in between. CDR1 MNHEY and CDR2 SMNVEV come from the germline V gene (reference sequence). The CDR3 sequence is 13 residues long. CDR3 bases: TGTGCCAGCAGTCTCCGAGAGGGCTATGAGCAGTTCTTC. It yields the protein CASSLREGYEQFF.

The chain uses TRBV5-1 and TRBJ2-1, with a tentative D call TRBD2 (6 bases). The CDR3 is made up of 15 amino acids. The V gene lost 8 bases and the J gene lost 0 bases, with 15 bases spanning the gap. From germline, CDR1 is SGHRS and CDR2 YFSETQ. As DNA, the CDR3 is TGCGCCAGTTTGACCGGGACTGGCTCCTACAATGAGCAGTTCTTC. Translated: CASLTGTGSYNEQFF.

This chain joins TRBV7-2 and TRBJ1-2; 9 nucleotides line up with TRBD1. Germline V gene data show CDR1 as SGHTA and CDR2 as FQGNSA. This CDR3 is 15 amino acids long. The trim removed 5 bases at V and 8 bases at J, leaving 12 bases unmatched. The CDR3 is CASSRTRGQGGGYTF. The CDR3 nucleotides are TGTGCCAGCAGCCGTACCAGGGGACAGGGTGGCGGCTACACCTTC.

The V call is TRBV6-1, the J call TRBJ2-7; 13 bases agree with TRBD2. The J segment lost 1 base and the V segment lost 1 base, leaving 7 bases of the junction unmatched. CDR3 length equals 18 residues. Germline CDR1 and CDR2: MNHNS and SASEGT. CDR3 DNA sequence: TGTGCCAGCAGTGAAGAGGGACTAGCGGGGATTCAATCCTACGAGCAGTACTTC. This encodes CASSEEGLAGIQSYEQYF.

This clone was seen just once. The J gene is TRBJ2-7, the V gene TRBV27; 9 nucleotides match TRBD1. This CDR3 has 15 amino acids. The V gene end was trimmed by 6 bases and the J gene end by 4 bases; junction bases not matched to a gene: 10. Looked up from germline, CDR1 is MNHEY and CDR2 is SMNVEV (reference sequence). CDR3: CASSRSGTGSYEQYF. The CDR3 nucleotides are TGTGCCAGCAGCCGCTCGGGGACAGGGTCGTACGAGCAGTACTTC.

A few counts support this clone. V usage is TRBV2 and J usage is TRBJ1-2; possibly TRBD1 for D (5 bases). Trimming removed 4 bases at V and 2 bases at J, with 5 bases between. In germline, CDR1 is SNHLY, CDR2 FYNNEI. The CDR3 is 12 amino acids. Here the CDR3 DNA reads TGTGCCAGCAGTGGACAGAACTATGGCTACACCTTC. Protein product: CASSGQNYGYTF. The whole variable domain, filled in from reference TRBV2 and TRBJ1-2, reads EPEVTQTPSHQVTQMGQEVILRCVPISNHLYFYWYRQILGQKVEFLVSFYNNEISEKSEIFDDQFSVERPDGSNFTLKIRSTKLEDSAMYFCASSGQNYGYTFGSGTRLTVV.

Here the CDR3 DNA reads TGTGCCAGCAGTGCCGTCGCGGGAGGGAATGAGCAGTTCTTC. Its protein is CASSAVAGGNEQFF. The V and J genes are TRBV9 and TRBJ2-1, with TRBD2 identical over 9 bases. Germline loops: CDR1 SGDLS, CDR2 YYNGEE. The J segment lost 7 bases and the V segment lost 5 bases, leaving 7 bases of the junction unmatched. The CDR3 is made up of 14 amino acids.

CDR3 sequence: CASSVDPGSGEKLFF. DNA for the CDR3: TGTGCCAGCAGCGTAGATCCGGGGTCGGGGGAAAAACTGTTTTTT. V and J are TRBV9 and TRBJ1-4; D gene uncertain. Trimming took 0 bases from V and 8 from J, leaving 14 bases between them. The CDR3 extends over 15 amino acids. Germline V gene lookup returns CDR1 SGDLS and CDR2 YYNGEE. Based on the CDR3 plus reference TRBV9 and TRBJ1-4, the full variable domain is DSGVTQTPKHLITATGQRVTLRCSPRSGDLSVYWYQQSLDQGLQFLIQYYNGEERAKGNILERFSAQQFPDLHSELNLSSLELGDSALYFCASSVDPGSGEKLFFGSGTQLSVL.

This sequence joins TRBV4-3 and TRBJ1-2; maybe TRBD1 (5 bases). V lost 0 bases to trimming and J lost 0 bases, with 11 bases between them. Germline CDR1 and CDR2: LGHNA and YSLEER. This CDR3 is built from 16 residues. The CDR3 spells CASSQESGISNYGYTF. CDR3 in DNA: TGCGCCAGCAGCCAAGAGTCAGGGATCTCTAACTATGGCTACACCTTC.

The chain carries TRBV5-1 and TRBJ2-3; weak D call: TRBD2 (6 bases). CDR3 length: 14 amino acids. CDR1 and CDR2 (germline): SGHRS, YFSETQ. V lost 4 bases and J lost 2, with 11 bases in between. DNA of the CDR3: TGCGCCAGCAGCCGGGGGACCGACACAGATACGCAGTATTTT. This codes for CASSRGTDTDTQYF.

The chain carries TRBV28 and TRBJ1-4; D not resolved. Per germline, CDR1 MDHEN and CDR2 SYDVKM. V lost 6 bases and J 5 bases, leaving 7 bases between the germline ends. The CDR3 extends over 12 amino acids. The DNA of the CDR3 is TGTGCCAGCAGGGGAGGGAATGAAAAACTGTTTTTT. The encoded protein is CASRGGNEKLFF.

This chain joins TRBV7-2 and TRBJ1-1, with D possibly TRBD1 on 5 matching bases. This CDR3 has 12 residues. CDR1 is SGHTA and CDR2 is FQGNSA in the germline V gene. Trimming removed 4 bases from V and 5 bases from J, with 8 bases in between. CDR3 DNA sequence: TGTGCCAGCAGCTCTAGGGGAACTGAAGCTTTCTTT. Encoded protein: CASSSRGTEAFF.

V and J are TRBV10-2 and TRBJ1-1, with D unclear. This CDR3 comprises 13 residues. CDR1 and CDR2 (germline): WSHSY, SAAADI. V was shortened by 2 bases and J by 5 bases, with 9 bases between the two germline ends. CDR3 in amino acids: CASSEIGRTEAFF. The CDR3 DNA reads as TGCGCCAGCAGTGAGATCGGGAGGACTGAAGCTTTCTTT.

The chain joins TRBV4-1 to TRBJ1-4, with D hard to call. V lost 9 bases to trimming and J lost 2 bases, with 10 bases between them. CDR1 is MGHRA, CDR2 YSYEKL, per germline. This CDR3 has 13 residues. DNA for the CDR3: TGCGCCAGACCGACGGGGACTAATGAAAAACTGTTTTTT. This translates into CARPTGTNEKLFF.

The chain couples TRBV5-1 to TRBJ1-1; TRBD1 matches 11 bases. The CDR3 is 15 residues long. Germline V gene sequence: CDR1 SGHRS, CDR2 YFSETQ. The V and J ends lost 3 bases and 4 bases, in that order; junction bases with no gene match: 5. The CDR3 is CASSSGGQGATEAFF. The DNA of the CDR3 is TGCGCCAGCAGCTCGGGTGGACAGGGGGCCACTGAAGCTTTCTTT.

The gene calls are TRBV5-4 and TRBJ1-2, with 10 bases lining up with TRBD1. The length of the CDR3 is 14 residues. The trim removed 4 bases at V and 8 bases at J, leaving 8 bases unmatched. The germline V gene has CDR1 SGHNT and CDR2 YYREEE (reference sequence). CDR3 nucleotides: TGTGCCAGCAGCCCTGACAGGGGGCTAGTGGGCTACACCTTC. It is translated as CASSPDRGLVGYTF.

Notes on this clone: Other DNA sequences in this sample translate to the same CDR3. The CDR3 bases are TGTGCCAGCAGTTTAGTTTCAGCGAACACCGGGGAGCTGTTTTTT. Translated: CASSLVSANTGELFF. The chain recombines TRBV27 with TRBJ2-2, with unresolved D. V lost 2 bases and J 0 bases, leaving 7 bases between the germline ends. CDR1 and CDR2 from the germline V gene are MNHEY and SMNVEV (reference sequence). The CDR3 has 15 amino acids.

J is TRBJ1-1 and V is TRBV5-1, with a tentative D call TRBD1 (6 bases). V gave up 0 bases and J gave up 5 bases, with 14 bases separating them. Germline values: CDR1 SGHRS, CDR2 YFSETQ. This CDR3 is 15 amino acids long. The CDR3 is CASSLGVDRRTEAFF. DNA for the CDR3: TGCGCCAGCAGCTTGGGAGTGGACAGAAGGACTGAAGCTTTCTTT.

The V call is TRBV2, the J call TRBJ1-3; D unresolved. The CDR3 sequence is 17 residues long. The germline V gene has CDR1 SNHLY and CDR2 FYNNEI. Deletions cut 6 bases from V and 0 bases from J, with 18 bases between. This chain's CDR3 is CASSPLPGSYSGNTIYF. The CDR3 DNA reads as TGTGCCAGCAGCCCACTACCCGGGTCCTACTCTGGAAACACCATATATTTT.